This T cell receptor (beta chain) was found in a study of blood T cell repertoires in COVID-19. Study-level information: In each case, the material was cDNA or gDNA derived from T cells, B-cell-depleted T cells, or PBMCs.

The CDR3 has 14 amino acids. The ends were cut back, 5 bases at V and 4 bases at J, with 13 bases in the middle. Germline lookup yields CDR1 SEHNR and CDR2 FQNEAQ (reference sequence). Authors' processing steps: Scientists estimated how many nucleated cells there were by amplifying reference gene primers. Some clones are missing from TCRdb's copy, which holds only in-frame ones; the method was immunoSEQ multiplex PCR. That table is the source of V, J and clone size, and D and trimming were worked out from the DNA. The repertoire holds tens of thousands of clones, around 82% seen once, with around 15% in the top ten.

The TCR sequence derives from a man at least 80 years old with active COVID-19. The chain is built from TRBV7-9 and TRBJ2-3; perhaps TRBD1 as D (6 bases). Sequencing was carried out using peripheral blood. CDR3 in DNA: TGTGCCAGCAGCGACGGGACACCCGCAGATACGCAGTATTTT. It specifies CASSDGTPADTQYF. Looking up the rest from reference TRBV7-9 and TRBJ2-3 gives the full variable domain: DTGVSQNPRHKITKRGQNVTFRCDPISEHNRLYWYRQTLGQGPEFLTYFQNEAQLEKSRLLSDRFSAERPKGSFSTLEIQRTEQGDSAMYLCASSDGTPADTQYFGPGTRLTVL.